The T cell receptor (beta chain) under discussion was sequenced for a study of cytomegalovirus exposure and HLA in healthy donors. Findings of the study overall: One variant, a missense change in DCLRE1C, was linked in a later analysis to TCR beta V- and J-gene trimming.

The CDR3 extends over 14 amino acids. Germline V gene lookup returns CDR1 MNHEY and CDR2 SMNVEV (reference sequence). About this clone: The antigen is undetermined. One end of the junction varies from germline; a read error may be responsible.

Use of 60 Vbeta and 13 Jbeta primers characterized the PCR. TCRdb keeps only in-frame clones here, not all; method: immunoSEQ multiplex PCR. The sample records around 150,000 clones, roughly 80% being singletons. The genes are TRBV27 and TRBJ1-2; 8 bases agree with TRBD1. This receptor was taken from a man younger than 35 in good health and CMV-seropositive. Sequencing was carried out using PBMCs. The CDR3 spells CASGTGTGDYGYTF. The CDR3 bases are TGTGCCAGCGGAACCGGGACAGGCGACTACGGCTACACCTTC.